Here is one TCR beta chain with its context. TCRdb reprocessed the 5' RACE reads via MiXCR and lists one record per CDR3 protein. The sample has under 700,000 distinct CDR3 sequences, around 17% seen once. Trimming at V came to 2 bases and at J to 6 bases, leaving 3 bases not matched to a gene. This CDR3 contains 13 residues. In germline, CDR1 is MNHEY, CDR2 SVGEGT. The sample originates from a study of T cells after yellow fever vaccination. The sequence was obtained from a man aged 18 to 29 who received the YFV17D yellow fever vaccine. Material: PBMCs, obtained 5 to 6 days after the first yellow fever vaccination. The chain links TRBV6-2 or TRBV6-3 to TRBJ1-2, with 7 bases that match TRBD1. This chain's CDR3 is CASSYPGQNGYTF. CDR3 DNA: TGTGCCAGCAGTTACCCGGGACAGAATGGCTACACCTTC.